The clone carrying this TCR beta chain was observed a handful of times. Pregnant or lactating patients were excluded, as were those with uncontrolled infection or other autoimmune disease. This entry is derived from a study of T cells in Graves' hyperthyroidism and ophthalmopathy. RNA transcripts yielded amplified TCR beta CDR3 regions. First-round RT-PCR with HTBI primers amplified the TCR CDR3 region. MiXCR was run by TCRdb on the multiplex PCR reads, yielding one entry per CDR3 protein. The sample lists fewer than 650,000 distinct CDR3 sequences, 14% occurring once. The clonotype comes from a woman between 35 and 50 years old with Graves' hyperthyroidism. Sequenced sample: blood.

CDR3 loop: CASSSDGGARRVSGELFF. The CDR3 nucleotides read TGTGCCAGCAGTTCCGACGGGGGGGCGCGTCGAGTGTCCGGGGAGCTGTTTTTT. This rearrangement joins TRBV7-8 to TRBJ2-2; 8 bases map to TRBD2. The CDR3 is made up of 18 amino acids. V shed 6 bases and J 6 bases; nucleotides not matched to a gene: 18. CDR1 and CDR2 (germline): SGHVS, FQNEAQ.